This T cell receptor (beta chain) originates from a study of a mutant IDH1 vaccine in newly diagnosed glioma. Background on the study: Among treated patients, 62.5% were male and about 40% female, and mean age was around 40 years.

Regarding this clone: The antigen is unknown.

Germline CDR1 and CDR2: MNHNY and SVGAGI (reference sequence). The CDR3 loop spans 15 amino acids. V lost 6 bases and J 2 bases, leaving 11 bases between the germline ends. Clones were read by immunoSEQ multiplex PCR, and TCRdb kept only the in-frame ones, dropping some. The sample holds approximately 61,000 clones; roughly 81% are singletons and the top ten take 5% to 6.5%. Time point in this sample: week 35, safety follow-up. Doses comprised 300 ug of mutant IDH1 20-mer peptide each, plus topical imiquimod. Newly diagnosed WHO grade 3 or 4 IDH1-mutant, ATRX-lost astrocytomas were identified in the donors.

Sequenced material: PBMCs, taken from a glioma patient whose treatment included an IDH1 peptide vaccine. This chain connects TRBV6-6 to TRBJ1-6; D is undetermined. This TCR was recovered from a man aged 40-55 years with glioma. The CDR3 is CASRVDGTYNSPLHF. CDR3 sequence (DNA): TGTGCCAGCAGGGTAGACGGGACCTATAATTCACCCCTCCACTTT.